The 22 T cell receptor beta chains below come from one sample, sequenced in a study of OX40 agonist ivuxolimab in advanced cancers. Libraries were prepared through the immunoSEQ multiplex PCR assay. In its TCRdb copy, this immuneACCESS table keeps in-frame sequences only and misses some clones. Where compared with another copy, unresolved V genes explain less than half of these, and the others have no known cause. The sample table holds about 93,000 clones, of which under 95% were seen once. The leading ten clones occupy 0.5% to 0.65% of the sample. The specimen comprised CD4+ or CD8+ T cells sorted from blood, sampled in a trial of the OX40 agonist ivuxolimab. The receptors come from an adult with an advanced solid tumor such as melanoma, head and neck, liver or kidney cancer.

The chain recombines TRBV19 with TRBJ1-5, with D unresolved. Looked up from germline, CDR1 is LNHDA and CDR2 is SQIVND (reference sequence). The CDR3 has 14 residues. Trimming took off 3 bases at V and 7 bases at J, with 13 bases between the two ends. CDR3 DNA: TGTGCCAGTAGTATGGCGGGTCCGGGGCAGCCCCAGCATTTT. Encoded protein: CASSMAGPGQPQHF. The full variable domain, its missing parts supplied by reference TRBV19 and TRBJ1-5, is DGGITQSPKYLFRKEGQNVTLSCEQNLNHDAMYWYRQDPGQGLRLIYYSQIVNDFQKGDIAEGYSVSREKKESFPLTVTSAQKNPTAFYLCASSMAGPGQPQHFGDGTRLSIL.

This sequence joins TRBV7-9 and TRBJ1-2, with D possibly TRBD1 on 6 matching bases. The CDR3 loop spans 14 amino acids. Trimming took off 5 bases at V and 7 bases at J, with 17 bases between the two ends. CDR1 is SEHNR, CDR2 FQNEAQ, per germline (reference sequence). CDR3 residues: CASSGSGGQRGYTF. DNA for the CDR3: TGTGCCAGCAGCGGTTCCGGGGGGCAGCGTGGCTACACCTTC.

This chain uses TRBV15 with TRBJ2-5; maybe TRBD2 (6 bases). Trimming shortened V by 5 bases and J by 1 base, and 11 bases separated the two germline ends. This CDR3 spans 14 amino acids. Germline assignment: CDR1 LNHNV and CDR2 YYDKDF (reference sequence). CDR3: CATSVSGFQETQYF. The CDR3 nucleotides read TGTGCCACCAGCGTTAGCGGATTCCAAGAGACCCAGTACTTC.

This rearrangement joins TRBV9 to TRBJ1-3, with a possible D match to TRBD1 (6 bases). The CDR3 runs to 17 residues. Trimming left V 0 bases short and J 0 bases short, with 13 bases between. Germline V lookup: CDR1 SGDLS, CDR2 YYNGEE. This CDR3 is CASSVAAGAISGNTIYF. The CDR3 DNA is TGTGCCAGCAGCGTAGCCGCGGGGGCTATCTCTGGAAACACCATATATTTT.

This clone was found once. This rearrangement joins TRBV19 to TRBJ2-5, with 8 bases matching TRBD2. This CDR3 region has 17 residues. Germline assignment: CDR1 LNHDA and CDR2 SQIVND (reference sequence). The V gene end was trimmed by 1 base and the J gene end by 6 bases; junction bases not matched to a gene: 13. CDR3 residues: CASSIAPGSGSGKTQYF. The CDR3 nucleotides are TGTGCCAGTAGTATAGCCCCGGGGAGCGGGAGTGGGAAGACCCAGTACTTC.

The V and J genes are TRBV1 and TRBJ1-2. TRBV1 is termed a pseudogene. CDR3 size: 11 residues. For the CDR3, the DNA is TGCACCACAACCGCGGGGGGAGGCTACACCTTC. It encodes CTTTAGGGYTF.

The CDR3, as DNA: TGCGCCAGCAGCTTGGAGGGGACTAGTACGCGGGACACAGATACGCAGTATTTT. Its translation: CASSLEGTSTRDTDTQYF. This chain joins TRBV5-1 and TRBJ2-3, with TRBD2 identical over 8 bases. The CDR3 runs to 18 residues. Germline V gives CDR1 SGHRS, CDR2 YFSETQ. V lost 0 bases, J lost 2 bases, and 11 bases stayed unmatched.

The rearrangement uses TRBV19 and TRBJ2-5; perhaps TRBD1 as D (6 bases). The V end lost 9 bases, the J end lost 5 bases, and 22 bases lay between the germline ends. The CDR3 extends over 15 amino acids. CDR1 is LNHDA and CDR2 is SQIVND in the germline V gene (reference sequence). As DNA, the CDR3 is TGTGCCAGCACGGCCAGGGGAACGGGGTTTGAGACCCAGTACTTC. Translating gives CASTARGTGFETQYF.

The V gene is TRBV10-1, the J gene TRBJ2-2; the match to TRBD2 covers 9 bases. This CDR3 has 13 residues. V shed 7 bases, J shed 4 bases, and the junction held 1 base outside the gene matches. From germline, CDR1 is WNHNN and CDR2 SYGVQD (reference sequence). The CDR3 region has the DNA TGCGCCAGCAAAGCGGGGGGCACCGGGGAGCTGTTTTTT. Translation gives CASKAGGTGELFF.

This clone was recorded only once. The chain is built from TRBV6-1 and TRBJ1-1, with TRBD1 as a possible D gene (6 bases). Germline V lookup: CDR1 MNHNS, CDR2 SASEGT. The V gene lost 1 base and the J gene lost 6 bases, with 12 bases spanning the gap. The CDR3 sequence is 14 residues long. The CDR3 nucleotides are TGTGCCAGCAGTGAAGATGGGGGCTGGTCTGAAGCTTTCTTT. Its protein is CASSEDGGWSEAFF.

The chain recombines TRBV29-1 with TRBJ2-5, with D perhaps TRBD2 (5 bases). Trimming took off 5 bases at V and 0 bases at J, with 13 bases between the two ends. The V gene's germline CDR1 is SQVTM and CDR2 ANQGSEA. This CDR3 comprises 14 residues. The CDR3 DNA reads TGCAGCGTTCGGAGGTGGGCAGACCAAGAGACCCAGTACTTC. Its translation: CSVRRWADQETQYF. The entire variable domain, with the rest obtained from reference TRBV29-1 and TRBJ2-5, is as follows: SAVISQKPSRDICQRGTSLTIQCQVDSQVTMMFWYRQQPGQSLTLIATANQGSEATYESGFVIDKFPISRPNLTFSTLTVSNMSPEDSSIYLCSVRRWADQETQYFGPGTRLLVL.

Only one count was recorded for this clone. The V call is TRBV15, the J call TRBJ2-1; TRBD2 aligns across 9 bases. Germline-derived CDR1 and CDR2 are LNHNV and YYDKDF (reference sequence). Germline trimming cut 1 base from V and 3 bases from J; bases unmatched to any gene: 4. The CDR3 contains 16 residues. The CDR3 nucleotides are TGTGCCACCAGCAGAGGACTAGCGGAAGGCTACAATGAGCAGTTCTTC. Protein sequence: CATSRGLAEGYNEQFF.

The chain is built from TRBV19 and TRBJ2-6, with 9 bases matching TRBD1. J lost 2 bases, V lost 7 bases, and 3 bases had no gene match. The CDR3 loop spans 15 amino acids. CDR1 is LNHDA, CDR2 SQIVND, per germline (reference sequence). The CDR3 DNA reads TGTGCCAGTAAGACAGGGGGAGCTGGGGCCAACGTCCTGACTTTC. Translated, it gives CASKTGGAGANVLTF.

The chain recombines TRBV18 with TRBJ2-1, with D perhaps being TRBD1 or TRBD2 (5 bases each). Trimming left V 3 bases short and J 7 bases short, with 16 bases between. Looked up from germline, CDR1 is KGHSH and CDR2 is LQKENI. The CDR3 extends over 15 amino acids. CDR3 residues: CASSPGTTNLNEQFF. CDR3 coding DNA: TGTGCCAGCTCACCCGGGACCACCAATCTAAATGAGCAGTTCTTC.

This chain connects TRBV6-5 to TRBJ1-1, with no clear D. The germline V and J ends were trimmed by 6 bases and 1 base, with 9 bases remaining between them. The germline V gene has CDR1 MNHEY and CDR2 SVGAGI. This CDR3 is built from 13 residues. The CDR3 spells CASRRTGNTEAFF. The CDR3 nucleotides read TGTGCCAGCAGGCGGACCGGGAACACTGAAGCTTTCTTT.

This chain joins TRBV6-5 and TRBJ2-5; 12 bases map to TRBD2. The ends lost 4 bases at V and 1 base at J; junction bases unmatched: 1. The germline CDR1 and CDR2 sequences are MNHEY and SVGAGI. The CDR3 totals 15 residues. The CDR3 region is CASSSLAGGQETQYF. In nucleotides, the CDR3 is TGTGCCAGCAGTTCACTAGCGGGAGGCCAAGAGACCCAGTACTTC.

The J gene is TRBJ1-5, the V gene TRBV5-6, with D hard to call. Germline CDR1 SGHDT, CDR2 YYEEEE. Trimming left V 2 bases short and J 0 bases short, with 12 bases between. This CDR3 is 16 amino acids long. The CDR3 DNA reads TGTGCCAGCAGCTTTTGGACGGCTCATAGCAATCAGCCCCAGCATTTT. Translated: CASSFWTAHSNQPQHF.

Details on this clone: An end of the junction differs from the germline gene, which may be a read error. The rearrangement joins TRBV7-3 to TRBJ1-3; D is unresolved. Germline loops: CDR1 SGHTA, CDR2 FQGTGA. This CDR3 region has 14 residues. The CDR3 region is CASSLERAGSTIYF. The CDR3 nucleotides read TGTGCCAGCAGCTTAGAGAGGGCGGGAAGCACCATATATTTT.

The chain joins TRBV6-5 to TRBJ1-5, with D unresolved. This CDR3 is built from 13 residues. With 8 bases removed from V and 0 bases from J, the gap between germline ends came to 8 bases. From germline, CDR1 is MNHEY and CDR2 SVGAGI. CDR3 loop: CASSGYSNQPQHF. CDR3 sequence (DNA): TGTGCCAGCTCGGGTTATAGCAATCAGCCCCAGCATTTT.

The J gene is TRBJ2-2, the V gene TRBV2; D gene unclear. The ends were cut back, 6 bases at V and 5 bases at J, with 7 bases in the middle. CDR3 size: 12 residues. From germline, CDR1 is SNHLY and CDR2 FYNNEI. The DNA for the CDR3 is TGTGCCAGCAGCGCTCAGACCGGGGAGCTGTTTTTT. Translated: CASSAQTGELFF. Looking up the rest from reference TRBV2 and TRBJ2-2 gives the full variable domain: EPEVTQTPSHQVTQMGQEVILRCVPISNHLYFYWYRQILGQKVEFLVSFYNNEISEKSEIFDDQFSVERPDGSNFTLKIRSTKLEDSAMYFCASSAQTGELFFGEGSRLTVL.

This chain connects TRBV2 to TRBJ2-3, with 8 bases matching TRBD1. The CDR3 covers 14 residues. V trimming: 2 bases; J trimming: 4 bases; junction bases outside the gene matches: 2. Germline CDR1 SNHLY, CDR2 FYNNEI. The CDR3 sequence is CASSEQQGADTQYF. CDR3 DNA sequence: TGTGCCAGCAGTGAACAACAGGGGGCAGATACGCAGTATTTT.

CDR3 coding DNA: TGTGCCTGGGGTTCCCTAGCAGGAGGCAATCAGCCCCAGCATTTT. Amino acids: CAWGSLAGGNQPQHF. The chain employs TRBV30 and TRBJ1-5, with D hard to call. CDR1 and CDR2 from the germline V gene are GTSNPN and SVGIG (reference sequence). The CDR3 sequence is 15 residues long. Trimming pared 5 bases from V and 2 bases from J, leaving 16 bases between.